This TCR beta chain was identified during a study of T cell changes during pregnancy in multiple sclerosis. CDR3 length equals 14 residues. J lost 8 bases, V lost 5 bases, and 6 bases had no gene match. Germline CDR1 and CDR2: LNHDA and SQIVND (reference sequence). Some clones are missing from TCRdb's copy, which holds only in-frame ones; the method was immunoSEQ multiplex PCR. The sample shows just over 30,000 clones, around 91% of them seen only once. This chain links TRBV19 with TRBJ2-7; 13 nucleotides agree with TRBD2. This receptor was obtained from a female donor with multiple sclerosis, enrolled in a pregnancy study. The specimen comprised CD8+ T cells from peripheral blood mononuclear cells, sampled in the second trimester of pregnancy. CDR3 region: CASSPGTSGIQQYF. The CDR3 DNA follows: TGTGCCAGTAGTCCAGGGACTAGCGGGATTCAGCAGTACTTC.